A selection of T cell receptor beta chains follows, all from one sample in a study of blood T cell repertoires in COVID-19. Sequencing was performed with immunoSEQ multiplex PCR; in TCRdb, only in-frame clones are kept and a portion is missing. The sample has fewer than 350,000 clones, 89% seen once; the top ten hold approximately 1.5%. The sequenced sample was PBMCs or T cells enriched from blood (not recorded which). These receptors all come from a woman between 40 and 55 years old who had recovered from COVID-19. Both conserved end residues are part of each CDR3. The order of the fields is V gene, D gene, J gene, clone size, CDR3 protein, CDR3 DNA. A D gene is named only where the DNA matches it firmly. The size entry is marked missing in some rows and otherwise reads once, few, many or a size class.

>TRBV12-3/TRBV12-4|TRBD1|TRBJ2-1|.
CASRRTGNEQFF
TGTGCCAGCAGACGGACAGGGAATGAGCAGTTCTTC
>TRBV5-8|TRBD1|TRBJ2-2|.
CASSRGQVKNSNTGELFF
TGTGCCAGCAGCCGAGGACAGGTCAAAAACTCGAACACCGGGGAGCTGTTTTTT
>TRBV18|.|TRBJ2-3|.
CASSPQVATRTDTQYF
TGTGCCAGCTCACCACAAGTTGCTACCCGCACAGATACGCAGTATTTT
>TRBV6-5|TRBD1|TRBJ2-7|.
CASSRDRAGYEQYF
TGTGCCAGCAGCAGAGACAGGGCCGGGTACGAGCAGTACTTC
>TRBV7-9|.|TRBJ2-1|.
CASSRLINEQFF
TGTGCCAGCAGCCGTCTTATCAATGAGCAGTTCTTC
>TRBV18|.|TRBJ2-7|.
CASSPNGAGYEQYF
TGTGCCAGCTCACCGAACGGTGCGGGCTACGAGCAGTACTTC
>TRBV24-1|TRBD1|TRBJ2-7|.
CATSDYRDRVCEQYF
TGTGCCACCAGTGACTACCGGGACAGGGTGTGCGAGCAGTACTTC
>TRBV6-2/TRBV6-3|.|TRBJ1-5|.
CASSWQGNQPQHF
TGTGCCAGCAGTTGGCAGGGAAATCAGCCCCAGCATTTT
>TRBV12-5|.|TRBJ1-1|once
CASVRGDLNTEAFF
TGTGCTAGTGTTCGCGGGGACCTGAACACTGAAGCTTTCTTT
>TRBV6-1|.|TRBJ1-2|.
CASSETGDYGYTF
TGTGCCAGCAGTGAGACCGGGGACTATGGCTACACCTTC
>TRBV9|TRBD1|TRBJ1-2|.
CASSVRPLSAGGTYGYTF
TGTGCCAGCAGCGTACGTCCCCTTTCCGCAGGGGGTACATATGGCTACACCTTC
>TRBV13|TRBD1|TRBJ1-4|once
CASSQAIGGTNEKLFF
TGTGCCAGCAGCCAAGCAATAGGGGGCACTAATGAAAAACTGTTTTTT
>TRBV15|TRBD1|TRBJ1-6|.
CATKRTGTDNSPLHF
TGTGCCACCAAACGAACAGGGACAGATAATTCACCCCTCCACTTT
>TRBV13|TRBD1|TRBJ2-7|.
CASSLGLQGAGEQYF
TGTGCCAGCAGCTTAGGTTTGCAGGGGGCGGGCGAGCAGTACTTC
>TRBV6-2/TRBV6-3|.|TRBJ1-2|.
CASSYVSTNYGYTF
TGTGCCAGCAGTTACGTCAGTACTAACTATGGCTACACCTTC
>TRBV5-1|.|TRBJ1-1|.
CASSSEGTWNTEAFF
TGCGCCAGCAGCTCTGAAGGGACATGGAACACTGAAGCTTTCTTT
>TRBV7-8|.|TRBJ1-4|.
CASSFNPAAETELFF
TGTGCCAGCAGCTTTAACCCCGCGGCCGAGACGGAACTGTTTTTT
>TRBV5-4|TRBD2|TRBJ2-3|.
CASSSRLAGTTDTQYF
TGTGCCAGCAGCTCCCGACTAGCGGGGACCACAGATACGCAGTATTTT
>TRBV4-1|.|TRBJ1-5|.
CASSQEQGGNQPQHF
TGCGCCAGCAGCCAAGAGCAAGGGGGCAATCAGCCCCAGCATTTT
>TRBV9|.|TRBJ1-1|.
CASSVEGVQTEAFF
TGTGCCAGCAGCGTAGAAGGGGTTCAGACTGAAGCTTTCTTT
>TRBV4-1|.|TRBJ1-4|.
CASSQPLRQVINEKLFF
TGCGCCAGCAGCCAACCCCTCCGACAGGTGATTAATGAAAAACTGTTTTTT
>TRBV5-1|TRBD2|TRBJ2-3|.
CASSLLLAGTDTQYF
TGCGCCAGCAGCTTGTTACTAGCGGGAACAGATACGCAGTATTTT
>TRBV21-1|.|TRBJ1-2|.
CASSAGLHYGYTF
TGTGCCAGCAGCGCCGGACTGCACTATGGCTACACCTTC
>TRBV4-2|TRBD1|TRBJ2-1|.
CASSQAGGDRVGNEQFF
TGTGCCAGCAGCCAAGCGGGTGGGGACAGGGTTGGAAATGAGCAGTTCTTC
>TRBV5-4|.|TRBJ1-6|.
CASSLGQGNSPLHF
TGTGCCAGCAGCTTGGGCCAGGGTAATTCACCCCTCCACTTT
>TRBV30|.|TRBJ2-5|.
CAWSVRGRWETQYF
TGTGCCTGGAGTGTACGGGGGAGGTGGGAGACCCAGTACTTC
>TRBV27|.|TRBJ1-2|.
CASSLSLAGALKIYF
TGTGCCAGCAGTTTATCTCTGGCAGGGGCATTAAAAATTTACTTC
>TRBV7-2|TRBD2|TRBJ2-7|.
CASSLMGGRLGYEQYF
TGTGCCAGCAGCTTAATGGGGGGGAGGTTGGGCTACGAGCAGTACTTC
>TRBV5-1|.|TRBJ1-2|.
CASRVEAAGTYGYTF
TGCGCCAGCAGGGTTGAGGCAGCGGGGACCTATGGCTACACCTTC
>TRBV3-1/TRBV3-2|TRBD1|TRBJ1-1|once
CASSDRVGNTEAFF
TGTGCCAGCAGCGACAGGGTGGGGAACACTGAAGCTTTCTTT
>TRBV10-3|.|TRBJ2-7|.
CAISGTGVYEQYF
TGTGCCATCAGTGGGACGGGGGTCTACGAGCAGTACTTC
>TRBV27|TRBD1|TRBJ1-5|few
CASSSGTGGIQPQHF
TGTGCCAGCAGTTCCGGGACAGGGGGCATTCAGCCCCAGCATTTT
>TRBV3-1/TRBV3-2|.|TRBJ1-4|.
CASSLQGTTNEKLFF
TGTGCCAGCAGCTTACAGGGTACAACTAATGAAAAACTGTTTTTT
>TRBV10-3|.|TRBJ1-3|.
CAISPDGNTIYF
TGTGCCATCAGTCCAGATGGAAACACCATATATTTT
>TRBV18|.|TRBJ1-5|.
CASSLTTVNSNQPQHF
TGTGCCAGCTCACTGACGACAGTGAATAGCAATCAGCCCCAGCATTTT
>TRBV12-3/TRBV12-4|.|TRBJ1-4|few
CATRTANEKLFF
TGTGCCACGCGGACAGCTAATGAAAAACTGTTTTTT
>TRBV4-3|.|TRBJ1-4|.
CASSQEQGEKLFF
TGCGCCAGCAGCCAAGAGCAGGGTGAAAAACTGTTTTTT
>TRBV5-4|TRBD2|TRBJ2-4|.
CASSLVGGGKNIQYF
TGTGCCAGCAGCTTGGTGGGCGGGGGAAAAAACATTCAGTACTTC
>TRBV5-1|.|TRBJ1-1|.
CASSLRGSADTEAFF
TGCGCCAGCAGCCTGAGGGGGTCGGCCGACACTGAAGCTTTCTTT
>TRBV5-1|TRBD1|TRBJ2-3|.
CASSLSPTGTGGKDTQYF
TGCGCCAGCAGCTTGTCCCCAACCGGGACAGGGGGTAAAGATACGCAGTATTTT
>TRBV4-1|TRBD2|TRBJ2-7|.
CASSQALAGGLRVYEQYF
TGCGCCAGCAGCCAAGCACTGGCGGGGGGGCTCCGGGTGTACGAGCAGTACTTC
>TRBV15|.|TRBJ1-2|once
CATSREQGNYGYTF
TGTGCCACCAGCAGAGAACAGGGAAACTATGGCTACACCTTC
>TRBV6-5|TRBD1|TRBJ2-3|.
CASNRQGSDTQYF
TGTGCCAGCAACCGACAGGGATCAGATACGCAGTATTTT
>TRBV27|TRBD1|TRBJ1-2|.
CASSPWPGQGGFGYGYTF
TGTGCCAGCAGTCCCTGGCCGGGACAGGGTGGATTCGGCTATGGCTACACCTTC
>TRBV6-5|TRBD1|TRBJ1-2|.
CASIGTGGNYGYTF
TGTGCCAGCATTGGGACAGGGGGTAACTATGGCTACACCTTC
>TRBV5-1|.|TRBJ2-2|.
CASSLVKGHIATGELFF
TGCGCCAGCAGCTTGGTTAAAGGACATATCGCAACCGGGGAGCTGTTTTTT
>TRBV15|TRBD2|TRBJ2-2|.
CATSRDPRGEAGRAGELFF
TGTGCCACCAGCAGAGATCCACGGGGGGAAGCAGGGAGGGCCGGGGAGCTGTTTTTT
>TRBV4-1|.|TRBJ1-2|.
CASSLSPAGDRRYGYTF
TGCGCCAGCAGCCTGTCACCCGCGGGGGACCGACGCTATGGCTACACCTTC
>TRBV29-1|.|TRBJ1-1|.
CSVSHGNTEAFF
TGCAGCGTTTCTCACGGGAACACTGAAGCTTTCTTT
>TRBV19|.|TRBJ1-2|.
CASSPPTGSASNYGYTF
TGTGCCAGTAGTCCCCCGACGGGGTCAGCCTCTAACTATGGCTACACCTTC
>TRBV19|.|TRBJ2-1|.
CASTSSSYNEQFF
TGTGCCAGTACGTCTAGCTCCTACAATGAGCAGTTCTTC
>TRBV20-1|.|TRBJ1-1|.
CSASGGVNTEAFF
TGCAGTGCTAGTGGGGGGGTGAACACTGAAGCTTTCTTT
>TRBV7-3|.|TRBJ1-1|.
CASSLRAGLNTEAFF
TGTGCCAGCAGCTTAAGAGCGGGGTTGAACACTGAAGCTTTCTTT
>TRBV4-2|TRBD1|TRBJ1-6|.
CASSQGQGGTPLHF
TGTGCCAGCAGCCAAGGACAGGGTGGCACACCCCTCCACTTT
>TRBV6-5|.|TRBJ2-7|.
CASSGSVPSEQYF
TGTGCCAGCTCGGGGTCAGTCCCCTCCGAGCAGTACTTC
>TRBV11-2|TRBD1|TRBJ1-3|.
CASSWDRVFDGNTIYF
TGTGCCAGCAGCTGGGACAGGGTTTTCGATGGAAACACCATATATTTT
>TRBV11-2|.|TRBJ1-2|.
CASSIERANYGYTF
TGTGCCAGCAGCATCGAGAGGGCCAACTATGGCTACACCTTC
>TRBV5-1|.|TRBJ2-1|.
CASSLAVSSYNEQFF
TGCGCCAGCAGCTTGGCGGTTAGCTCCTACAATGAGCAGTTCTTC
>TRBV9|.|TRBJ2-2|once
CASNGLGGNTGELFF
TGTGCCAGCAACGGACTCGGGGGGAACACCGGGGAGCTGTTTTTT
>TRBV7-8|.|TRBJ1-5|.
CASSLGRLRGGDQPQHF
TGTGCCAGCAGCTTAGGGAGATTAAGGGGAGGAGATCAGCCCCAGCATTTT